These 10 T cell receptor beta chains originate from one sample sequenced in a study of T cells expressing NK-cell markers. With the 5' RACE reads reprocessed, TCRdb shows one record per CDR3 protein and no DNA. Here the sample table reports around 280,000 distinct CDR3 sequences. Sequencing was done on a sample of blood T cells: a sorted CD56 or NKG2C T cell subset, CD4+ or CD8+ T cells, or bulk PBMC T cells (not recorded which). The source is a man aged 18 to 30 in good health.

V and J are TRBV19 and TRBJ1-5. CDR3 length: 15 residues. CDR1 and CDR2 from the germline V gene are LNHDA and SQIVND (reference sequence). The CDR3: CASSARYRDNQPQHF.

CDR3 region: CASSLRQGANSPLHF. The chain couples TRBV12-3 or TRBV12-4 to TRBJ1-6; TCRdb reports TRBD1, a call that lacks DNA to check it against. This CDR3 has 15 amino acids.

The chain combines TRBV20-1 with TRBJ2-1; as DNA is missing, the TRBD1 call by TCRdb cannot be tested. CDR1 is DFQATT, CDR2 SNEGSKA, per germline (reference sequence). This CDR3 is 14 amino acids long. The CDR3 sequence is CSAYGQGSYNEQFF.

The chain combines TRBV24-1 with TRBJ1-5; TCRdb lists TRBD1, though no DNA is available to test this call. The length of the CDR3 is 15 residues. CDR1 is KGHDR and CDR2 is SFDVKD in the germline V gene. The CDR3 protein is CATSDPGQGGQPQHF.

The chain joins TRBV20-1 to TRBJ2-7; the D call from TCRdb, TRBD2, cannot be confirmed without DNA. Germline-derived CDR1 and CDR2 are DFQATT and SNEGSKA (reference sequence). The CDR3 consists of 16 residues. The CDR3 sequence: CSARDPRLAGVEEQYF.

The V and J genes are TRBV7-2 and TRBJ2-3; TCRdb names TRBD1, which stays unverified in the absence of DNA. CDR3 length: 12 residues. In germline, CDR1 is SGHTA, CDR2 FQGNSA. CDR3 loop: CASTGIGDTQYF.

The chain links TRBV30 to TRBJ2-1; TCRdb outputs TRBD2, but without DNA this stays unchecked. The germline V gene encodes CDR1 GTSNPN and CDR2 SVGIG (reference sequence). The CDR3 is made up of 14 amino acids. The CDR3 sequence is CAWSVLAGVNEQFF.

The chain carries TRBV29-1 and TRBJ2-3; TCRdb indicates TRBD1, and absent DNA this call remains unverified. This CDR3 comprises 12 residues. The germline gives CDR1 SQVTM, CDR2 ANQGSEA. The CDR3 sequence: CSDTRGADTQYF.

V gene TRBV5-8 combines with J gene TRBJ2-1; the TRBD2 assignment by TCRdb is unverifiable without DNA. This CDR3 is built from 17 residues. The germline V gene encodes CDR1 SGHTS and CDR2 YDEGEE. The CDR3: CASSLGVGRVAYNEQFF.

V gene TRBV18 combines with J gene TRBJ2-7; TCRdb's D gene call, TRBD2, goes unchecked for lack of DNA. CDR1 KGHSH and CDR2 LQKENI come from the germline V gene. This CDR3 has 17 residues. The CDR3 region is CASSPDHASGRVYEQYF.